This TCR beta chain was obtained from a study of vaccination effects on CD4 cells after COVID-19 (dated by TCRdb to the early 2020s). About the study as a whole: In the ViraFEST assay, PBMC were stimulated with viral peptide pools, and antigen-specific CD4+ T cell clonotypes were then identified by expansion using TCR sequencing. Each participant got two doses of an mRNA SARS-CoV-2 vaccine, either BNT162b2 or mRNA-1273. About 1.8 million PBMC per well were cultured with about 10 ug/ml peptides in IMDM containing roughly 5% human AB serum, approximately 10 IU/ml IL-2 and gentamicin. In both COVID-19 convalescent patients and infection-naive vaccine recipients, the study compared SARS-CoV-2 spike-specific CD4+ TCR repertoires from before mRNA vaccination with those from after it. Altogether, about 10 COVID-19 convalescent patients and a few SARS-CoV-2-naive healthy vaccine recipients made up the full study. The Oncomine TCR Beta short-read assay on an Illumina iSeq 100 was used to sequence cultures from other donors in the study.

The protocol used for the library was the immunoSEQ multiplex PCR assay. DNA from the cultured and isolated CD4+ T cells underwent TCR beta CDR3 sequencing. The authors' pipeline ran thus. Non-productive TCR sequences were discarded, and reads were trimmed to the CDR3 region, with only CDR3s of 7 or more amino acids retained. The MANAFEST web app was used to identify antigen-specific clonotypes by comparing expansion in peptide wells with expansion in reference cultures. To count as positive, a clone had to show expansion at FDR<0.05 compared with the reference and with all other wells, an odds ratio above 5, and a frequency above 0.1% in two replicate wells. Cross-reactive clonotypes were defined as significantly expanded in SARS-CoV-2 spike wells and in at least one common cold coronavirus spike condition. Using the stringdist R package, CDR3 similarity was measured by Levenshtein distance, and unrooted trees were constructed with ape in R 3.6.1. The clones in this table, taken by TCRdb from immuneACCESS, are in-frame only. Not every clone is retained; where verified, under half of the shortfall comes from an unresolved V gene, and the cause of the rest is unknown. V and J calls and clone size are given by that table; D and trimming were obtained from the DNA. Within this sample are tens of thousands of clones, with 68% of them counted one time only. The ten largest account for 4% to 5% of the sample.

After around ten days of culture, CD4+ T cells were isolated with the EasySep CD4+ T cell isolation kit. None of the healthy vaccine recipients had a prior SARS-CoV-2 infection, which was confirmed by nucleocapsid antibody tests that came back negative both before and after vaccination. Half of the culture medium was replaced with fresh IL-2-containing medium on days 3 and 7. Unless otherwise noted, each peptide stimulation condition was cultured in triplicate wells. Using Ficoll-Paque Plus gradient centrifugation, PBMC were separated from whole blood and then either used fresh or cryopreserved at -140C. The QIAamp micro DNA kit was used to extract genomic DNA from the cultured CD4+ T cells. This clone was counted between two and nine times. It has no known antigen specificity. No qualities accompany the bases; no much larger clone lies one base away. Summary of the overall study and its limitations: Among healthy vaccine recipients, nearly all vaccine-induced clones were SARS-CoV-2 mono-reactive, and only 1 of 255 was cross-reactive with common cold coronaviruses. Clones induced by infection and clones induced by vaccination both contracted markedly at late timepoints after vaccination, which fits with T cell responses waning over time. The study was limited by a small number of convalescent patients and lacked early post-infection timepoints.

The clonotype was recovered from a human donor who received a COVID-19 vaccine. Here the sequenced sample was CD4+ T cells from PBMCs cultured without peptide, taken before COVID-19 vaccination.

The nucleotide sequence reads as follows: TGTGCCAGCAGCCCCTACAGGGATCAGCCCCAGCATTTT. It codes for CASSPYRDQPQHF. The chain is made from TRBV7-2 and TRBJ1-5, with a tentative D gene TRBD1 over 6 matching bases. The germline V gene specifies SGHTA as CDR1 and FQGNSA as CDR2. V is cut by 5 bases and J by 5 bases, and the space between the germline ends is 10 bases. The CDR3 contains 13 residues, cysteine and phenylalanine counted. The retained sequence is limited to the CDR3, 39 bases, with the frame set at the first base.